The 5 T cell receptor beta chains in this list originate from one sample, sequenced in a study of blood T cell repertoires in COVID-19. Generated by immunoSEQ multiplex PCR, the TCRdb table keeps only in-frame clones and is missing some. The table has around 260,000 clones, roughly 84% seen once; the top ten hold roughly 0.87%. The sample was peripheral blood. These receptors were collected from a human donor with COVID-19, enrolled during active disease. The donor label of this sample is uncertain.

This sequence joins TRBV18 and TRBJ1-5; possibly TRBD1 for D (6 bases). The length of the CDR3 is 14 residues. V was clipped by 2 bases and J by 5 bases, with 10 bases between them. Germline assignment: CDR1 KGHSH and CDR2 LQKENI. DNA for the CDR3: TGTGCCAGCTCACCATGGGACACTGATCAGCCCCAGCATTTT. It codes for CASSPWDTDQPQHF.

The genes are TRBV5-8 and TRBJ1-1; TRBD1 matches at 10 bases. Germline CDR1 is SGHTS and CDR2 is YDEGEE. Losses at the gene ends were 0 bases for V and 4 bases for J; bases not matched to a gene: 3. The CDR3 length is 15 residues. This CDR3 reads CASSLGQGAGTEAFF. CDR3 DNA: TGTGCCAGCAGCTTGGGACAGGGGGCTGGCACTGAAGCTTTCTTT.

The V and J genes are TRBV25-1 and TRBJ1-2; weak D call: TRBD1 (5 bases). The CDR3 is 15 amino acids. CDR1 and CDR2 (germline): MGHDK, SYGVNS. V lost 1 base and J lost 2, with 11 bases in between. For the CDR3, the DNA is TGTGCCAGCAGTGAATCGCAGGGAAGAAACTATGGCTACACCTTC. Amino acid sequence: CASSESQGRNYGYTF.

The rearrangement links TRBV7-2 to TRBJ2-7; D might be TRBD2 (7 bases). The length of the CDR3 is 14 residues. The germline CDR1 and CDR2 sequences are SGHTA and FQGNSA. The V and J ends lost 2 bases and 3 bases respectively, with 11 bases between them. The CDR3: CASSLRGGVYEQYF. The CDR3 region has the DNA TGTGCCAGCAGCTTAAGGGGGGGTGTCTACGAGCAGTACTTC.

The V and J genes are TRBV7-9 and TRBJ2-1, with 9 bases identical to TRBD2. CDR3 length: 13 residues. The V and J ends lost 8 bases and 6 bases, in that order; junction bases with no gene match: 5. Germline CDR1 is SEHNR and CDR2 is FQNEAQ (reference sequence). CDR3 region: CASGIAGVNEQFF. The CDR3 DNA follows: TGTGCCAGCGGGATAGCGGGAGTCAATGAGCAGTTCTTC.